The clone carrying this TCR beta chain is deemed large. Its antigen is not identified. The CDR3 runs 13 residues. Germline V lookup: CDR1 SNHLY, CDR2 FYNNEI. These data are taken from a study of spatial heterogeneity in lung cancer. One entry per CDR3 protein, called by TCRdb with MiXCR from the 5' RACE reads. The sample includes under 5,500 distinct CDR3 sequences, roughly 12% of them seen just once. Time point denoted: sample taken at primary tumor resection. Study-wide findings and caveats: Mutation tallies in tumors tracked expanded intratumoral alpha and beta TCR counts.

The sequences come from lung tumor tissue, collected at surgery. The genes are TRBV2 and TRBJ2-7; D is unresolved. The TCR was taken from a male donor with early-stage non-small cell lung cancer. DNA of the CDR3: TGTGCCAGCAGCGAAGGGCAGGTCCGCGGGCAGTACGTC. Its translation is CASSEGQVRGQYV.